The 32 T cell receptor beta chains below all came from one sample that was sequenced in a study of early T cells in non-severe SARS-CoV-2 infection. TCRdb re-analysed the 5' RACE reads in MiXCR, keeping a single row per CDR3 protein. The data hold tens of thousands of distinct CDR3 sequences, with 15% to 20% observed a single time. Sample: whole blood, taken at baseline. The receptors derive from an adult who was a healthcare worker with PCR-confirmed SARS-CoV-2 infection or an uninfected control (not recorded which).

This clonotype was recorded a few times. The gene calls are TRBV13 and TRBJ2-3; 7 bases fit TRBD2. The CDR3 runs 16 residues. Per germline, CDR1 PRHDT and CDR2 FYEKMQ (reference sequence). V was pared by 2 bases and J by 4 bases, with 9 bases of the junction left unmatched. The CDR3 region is CASSLWAGDGADTQYF. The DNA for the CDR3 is TGTGCCAGCAGCTTATGGGCGGGAGACGGCGCAGATACGCAGTATTTT.

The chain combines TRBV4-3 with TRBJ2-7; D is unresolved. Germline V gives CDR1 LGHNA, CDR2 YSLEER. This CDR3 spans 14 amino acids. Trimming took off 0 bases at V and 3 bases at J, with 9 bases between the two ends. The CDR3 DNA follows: TGCGCCAGCAGCCAAGATGGGCTAGGCTACGAGCAGTACTTC. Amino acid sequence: CASSQDGLGYEQYF.

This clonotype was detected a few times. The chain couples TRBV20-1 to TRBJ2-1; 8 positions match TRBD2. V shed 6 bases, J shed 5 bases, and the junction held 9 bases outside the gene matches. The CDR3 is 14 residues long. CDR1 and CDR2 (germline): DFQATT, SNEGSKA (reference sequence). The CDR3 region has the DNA TGCAGTGCCCGCCCGGGAGGGCCCAACAATGAGCAGTTCTTC. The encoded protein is CSARPGGPNNEQFF.

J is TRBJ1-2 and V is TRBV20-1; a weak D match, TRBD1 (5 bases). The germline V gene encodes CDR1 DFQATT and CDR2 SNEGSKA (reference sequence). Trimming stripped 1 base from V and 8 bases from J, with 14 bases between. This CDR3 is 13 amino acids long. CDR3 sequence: CSARGLDQGGYTF. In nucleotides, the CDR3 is TGCAGTGCTAGAGGTCTAGACCAGGGAGGCTACACCTTC.

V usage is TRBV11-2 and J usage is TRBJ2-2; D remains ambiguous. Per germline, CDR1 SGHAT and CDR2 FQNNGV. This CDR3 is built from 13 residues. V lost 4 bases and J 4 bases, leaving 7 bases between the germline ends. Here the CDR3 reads CASSSPTTGELFF. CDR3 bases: TGTGCCAGCAGCTCCCCAACCACCGGGGAGCTGTTTTTT.

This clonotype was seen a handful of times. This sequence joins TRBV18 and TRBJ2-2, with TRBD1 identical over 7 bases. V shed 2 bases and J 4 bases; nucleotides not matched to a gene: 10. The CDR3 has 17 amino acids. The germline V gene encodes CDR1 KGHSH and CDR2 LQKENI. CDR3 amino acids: CASSPTRGGAGTGELFF. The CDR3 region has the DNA TGTGCCAGCTCACCAACGAGAGGGGGCGCGGGCACCGGGGAGCTGTTTTTT.

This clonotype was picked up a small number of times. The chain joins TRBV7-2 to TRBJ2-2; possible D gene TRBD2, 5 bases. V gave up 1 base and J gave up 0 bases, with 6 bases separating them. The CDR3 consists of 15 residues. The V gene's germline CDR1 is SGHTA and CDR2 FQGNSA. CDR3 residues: CASSLVGANTGELFF. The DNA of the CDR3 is TGTGCCAGCAGCTTAGTCGGGGCGAACACCGGGGAGCTGTTTTTT.

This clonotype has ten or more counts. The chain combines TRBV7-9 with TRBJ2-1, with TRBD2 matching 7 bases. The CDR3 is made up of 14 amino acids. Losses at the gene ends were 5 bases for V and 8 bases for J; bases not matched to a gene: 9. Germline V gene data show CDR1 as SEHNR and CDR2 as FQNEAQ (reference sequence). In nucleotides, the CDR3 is TGTGCCAGCAGCCCCCGGGCCCTAGCGGATGAGCAGTTCTTC. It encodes CASSPRALADEQFF.

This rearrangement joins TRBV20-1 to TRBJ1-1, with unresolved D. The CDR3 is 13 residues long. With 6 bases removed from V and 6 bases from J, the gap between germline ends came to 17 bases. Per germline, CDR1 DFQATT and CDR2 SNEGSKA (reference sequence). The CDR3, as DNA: TGCAGTGCCCCTTGGGAAGGTTGGGCTGAAGCTTTCTTT. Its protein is CSAPWEGWAEAFF.

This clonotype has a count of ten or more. CDR3 coding DNA: TGTGCCAGCATAAGGGAAAGGTACAATGAGCAGTTCTTC. It yields the protein CASIRERYNEQFF. The chain uses TRBV7-9 and TRBJ2-1; D remains unclear. Trimming removed 7 bases at V and 4 bases at J, with 11 bases between. Germline CDR1 SEHNR, CDR2 FQNEAQ (reference sequence). The CDR3 contains 13 residues.

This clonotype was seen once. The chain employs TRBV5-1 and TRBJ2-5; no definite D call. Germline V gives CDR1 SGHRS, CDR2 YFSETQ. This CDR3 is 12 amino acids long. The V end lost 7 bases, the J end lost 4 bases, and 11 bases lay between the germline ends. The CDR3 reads CASCKDAETQYF. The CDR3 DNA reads TGCGCCAGCTGTAAGGACGCAGAGACCCAGTACTTC.

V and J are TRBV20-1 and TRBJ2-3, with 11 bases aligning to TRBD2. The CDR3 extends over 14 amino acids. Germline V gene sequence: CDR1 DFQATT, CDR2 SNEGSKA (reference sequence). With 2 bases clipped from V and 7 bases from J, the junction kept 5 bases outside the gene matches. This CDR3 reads CSARLAGGPHTQYF. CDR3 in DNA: TGCAGTGCTAGACTAGCGGGAGGACCTCATACGCAGTATTTT.

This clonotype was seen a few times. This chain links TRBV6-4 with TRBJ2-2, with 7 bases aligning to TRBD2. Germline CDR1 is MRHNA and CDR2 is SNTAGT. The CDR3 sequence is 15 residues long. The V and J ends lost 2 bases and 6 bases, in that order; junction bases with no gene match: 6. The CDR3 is CASSDRAGVSGELFF. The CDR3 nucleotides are TGTGCCAGCAGTGACCGGGCGGGAGTTTCCGGGGAGCTGTTTTTT.

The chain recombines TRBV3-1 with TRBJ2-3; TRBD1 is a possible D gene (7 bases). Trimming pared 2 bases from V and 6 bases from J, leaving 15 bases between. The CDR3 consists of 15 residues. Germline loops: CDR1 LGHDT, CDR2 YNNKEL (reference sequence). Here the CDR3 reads CASSQPQGGTDTQYF. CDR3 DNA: TGTGCCAGCAGCCAACCCCAGGGGGGAACCGATACGCAGTATTTT.

The CDR3 region is CSARDGNRGRETQYF. The CDR3 nucleotides read TGCAGTGCTAGAGATGGGAACAGGGGGCGAGAGACCCAGTACTTC. This chain connects TRBV20-1 to TRBJ2-5; 9 bases match TRBD1. J lost 4 bases, V lost 0 bases, and 6 bases had no gene match. Germline CDR1 is DFQATT and CDR2 is SNEGSKA (reference sequence). The CDR3 spans 15 residues.

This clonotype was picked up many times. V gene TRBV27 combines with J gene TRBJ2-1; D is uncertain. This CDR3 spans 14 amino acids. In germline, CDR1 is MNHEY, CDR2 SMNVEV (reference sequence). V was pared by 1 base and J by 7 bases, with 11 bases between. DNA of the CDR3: TGTGCCAGCAGTTTATGGGGAAGAAGGAATGAGCAGTTCTTC. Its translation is CASSLWGRRNEQFF.

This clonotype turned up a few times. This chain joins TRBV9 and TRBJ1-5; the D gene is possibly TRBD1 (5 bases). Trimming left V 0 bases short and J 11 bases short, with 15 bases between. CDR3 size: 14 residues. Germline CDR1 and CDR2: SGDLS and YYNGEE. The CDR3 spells CASSVGERGPAQHF. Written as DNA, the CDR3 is TGTGCCAGCAGCGTAGGCGAAAGGGGACCAGCCCAGCATTTT. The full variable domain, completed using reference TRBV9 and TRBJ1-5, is DSGVTQTPKHLITATGQRVTLRCSPRSGDLSVYWYQQSLDQGLQFLIQYYNGEERAKGNILERFSAQQFPDLHSELNLSSLELGDSALYFCASSVGERGPAQHFGDGTRLSIL.

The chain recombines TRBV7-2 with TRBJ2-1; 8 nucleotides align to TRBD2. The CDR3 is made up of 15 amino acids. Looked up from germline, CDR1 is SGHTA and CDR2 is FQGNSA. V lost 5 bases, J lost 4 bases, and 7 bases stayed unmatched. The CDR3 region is CASSPSSGRYNEQFF. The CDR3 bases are TGTGCCAGCAGCCCCTCTAGCGGGCGATACAATGAGCAGTTCTTC.

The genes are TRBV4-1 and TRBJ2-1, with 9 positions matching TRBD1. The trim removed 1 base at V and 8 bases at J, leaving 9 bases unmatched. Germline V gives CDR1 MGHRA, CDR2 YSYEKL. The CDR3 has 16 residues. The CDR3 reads CASSQGGDREFDEQFF. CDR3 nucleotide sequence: TGCGCCAGCAGCCAAGGGGGGGACAGGGAATTTGATGAGCAGTTCTTC.

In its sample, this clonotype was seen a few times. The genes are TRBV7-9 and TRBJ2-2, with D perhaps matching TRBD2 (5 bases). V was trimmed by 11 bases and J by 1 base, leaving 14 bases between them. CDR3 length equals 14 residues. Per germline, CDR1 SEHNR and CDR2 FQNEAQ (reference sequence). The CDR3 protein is CAVRRRRNTGELFF. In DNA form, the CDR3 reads TGTGCCGTTCGGAGGCGACGGAACACCGGGGAGCTGTTTTTT.

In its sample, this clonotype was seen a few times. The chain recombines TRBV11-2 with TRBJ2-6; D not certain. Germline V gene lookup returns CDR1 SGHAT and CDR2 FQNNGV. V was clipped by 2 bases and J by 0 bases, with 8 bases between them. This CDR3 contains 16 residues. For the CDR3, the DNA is TGTGCCAGCAGCTTACTTACCGTCTCTGGGGCCAACGTCCTGACTTTC. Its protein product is CASSLLTVSGANVLTF.

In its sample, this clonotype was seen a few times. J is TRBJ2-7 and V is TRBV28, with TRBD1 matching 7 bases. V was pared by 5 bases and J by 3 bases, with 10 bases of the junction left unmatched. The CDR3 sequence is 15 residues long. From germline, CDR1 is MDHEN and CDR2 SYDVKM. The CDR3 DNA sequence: TGTGCCAGCAGTCCGCACCACCGGGACAGCTACGAGCAGTACTTC. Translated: CASSPHHRDSYEQYF. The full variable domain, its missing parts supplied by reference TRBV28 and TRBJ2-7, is DVKVTQSSRYLVKRTGEKVFLECVQDMDHENMFWYRQDPGLGLRLIYFSYDVKMKEKGDIPEGYSVSREKKERFSLILESASTNQTSMYLCASSPHHRDSYEQYFGPGTRLTVT.

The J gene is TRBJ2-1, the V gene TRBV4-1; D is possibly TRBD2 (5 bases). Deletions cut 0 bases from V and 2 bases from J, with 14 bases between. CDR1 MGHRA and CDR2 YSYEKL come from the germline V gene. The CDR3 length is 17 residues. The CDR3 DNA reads TGCGCCAGCAGCCAAGAACCGGGCCTAGCCACCTACAATGAGCAGTTCTTC. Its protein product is CASSQEPGLATYNEQFF.

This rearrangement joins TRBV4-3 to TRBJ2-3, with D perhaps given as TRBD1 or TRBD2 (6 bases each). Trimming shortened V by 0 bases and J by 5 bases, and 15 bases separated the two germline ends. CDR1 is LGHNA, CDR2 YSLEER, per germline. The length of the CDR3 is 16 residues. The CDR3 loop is CASSQEGGRGLDTQYF. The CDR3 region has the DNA TGCGCCAGCAGCCAAGAGGGGGGCAGGGGTCTAGATACGCAGTATTTT.

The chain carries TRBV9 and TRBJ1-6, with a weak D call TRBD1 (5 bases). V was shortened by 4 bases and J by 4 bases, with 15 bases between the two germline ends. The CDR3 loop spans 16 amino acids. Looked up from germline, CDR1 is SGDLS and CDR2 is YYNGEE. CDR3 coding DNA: TGTGCCAGCAGCCCGTCGGCAGGGAGGTATAATTCACCCCTCCACTTT. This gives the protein CASSPSAGRYNSPLHF.

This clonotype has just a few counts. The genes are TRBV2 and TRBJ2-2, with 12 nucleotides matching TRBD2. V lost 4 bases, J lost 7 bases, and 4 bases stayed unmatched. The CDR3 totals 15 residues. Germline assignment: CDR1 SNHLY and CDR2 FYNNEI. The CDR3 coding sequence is TGTGCCAGCAGTGGACTAGCGGGAGCCGGCGGGGAGCTGTTTTTT. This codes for CASSGLAGAGGELFF. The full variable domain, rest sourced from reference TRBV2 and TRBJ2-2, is EPEVTQTPSHQVTQMGQEVILRCVPISNHLYFYWYRQILGQKVEFLVSFYNNEISEKSEIFDDQFSVERPDGSNFTLKIRSTKLEDSAMYFCASSGLAGAGGELFFGEGSRLTVL.

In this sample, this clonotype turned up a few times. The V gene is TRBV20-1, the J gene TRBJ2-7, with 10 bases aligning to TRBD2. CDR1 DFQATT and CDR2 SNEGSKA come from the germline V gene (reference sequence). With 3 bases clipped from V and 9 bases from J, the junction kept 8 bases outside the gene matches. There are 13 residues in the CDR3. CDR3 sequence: CSARLAGVTWQYF. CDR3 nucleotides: TGCAGTGCTAGGCTAGCGGGAGTAACTTGGCAGTACTTC.

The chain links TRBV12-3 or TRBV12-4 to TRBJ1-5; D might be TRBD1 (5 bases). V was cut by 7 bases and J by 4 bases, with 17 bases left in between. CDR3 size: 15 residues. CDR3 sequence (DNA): TGTGCCAGCACCCTCGGGGCCCTCCGAAATCAGCCCCAGCATTTT. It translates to CASTLGALRNQPQHF.

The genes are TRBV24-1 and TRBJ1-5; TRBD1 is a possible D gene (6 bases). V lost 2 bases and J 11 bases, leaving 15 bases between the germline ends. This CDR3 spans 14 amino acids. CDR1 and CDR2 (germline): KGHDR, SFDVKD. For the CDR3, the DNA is TGTGCCACCAGTGATTCCCGGAGGGGGTTCGCCCAGCATTTT. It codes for CATSDSRRGFAQHF.

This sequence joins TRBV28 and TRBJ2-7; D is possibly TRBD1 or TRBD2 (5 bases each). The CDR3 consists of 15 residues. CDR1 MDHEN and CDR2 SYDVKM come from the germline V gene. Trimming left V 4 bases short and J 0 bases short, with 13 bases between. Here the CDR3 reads CASSYGTAASYEQYF. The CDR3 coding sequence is TGTGCCAGCAGTTACGGGACGGCGGCCTCCTACGAGCAGTACTTC.

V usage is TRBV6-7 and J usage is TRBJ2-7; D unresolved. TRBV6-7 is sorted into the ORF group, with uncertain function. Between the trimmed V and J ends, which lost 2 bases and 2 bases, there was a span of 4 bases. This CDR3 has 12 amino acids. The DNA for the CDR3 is TGTGCCAGCAGTTACGAGGCCTACGAGCAGTACTTC. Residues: CASSYEAYEQYF.

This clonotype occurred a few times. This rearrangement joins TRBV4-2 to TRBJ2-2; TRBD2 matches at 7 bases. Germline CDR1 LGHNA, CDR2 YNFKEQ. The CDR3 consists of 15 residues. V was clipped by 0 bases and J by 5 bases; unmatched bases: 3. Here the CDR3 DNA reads TGTGCCAGCAGCCAAGATGACGGGGGGACCGGGGAGCTGTTTTTT. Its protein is CASSQDDGGTGELFF.